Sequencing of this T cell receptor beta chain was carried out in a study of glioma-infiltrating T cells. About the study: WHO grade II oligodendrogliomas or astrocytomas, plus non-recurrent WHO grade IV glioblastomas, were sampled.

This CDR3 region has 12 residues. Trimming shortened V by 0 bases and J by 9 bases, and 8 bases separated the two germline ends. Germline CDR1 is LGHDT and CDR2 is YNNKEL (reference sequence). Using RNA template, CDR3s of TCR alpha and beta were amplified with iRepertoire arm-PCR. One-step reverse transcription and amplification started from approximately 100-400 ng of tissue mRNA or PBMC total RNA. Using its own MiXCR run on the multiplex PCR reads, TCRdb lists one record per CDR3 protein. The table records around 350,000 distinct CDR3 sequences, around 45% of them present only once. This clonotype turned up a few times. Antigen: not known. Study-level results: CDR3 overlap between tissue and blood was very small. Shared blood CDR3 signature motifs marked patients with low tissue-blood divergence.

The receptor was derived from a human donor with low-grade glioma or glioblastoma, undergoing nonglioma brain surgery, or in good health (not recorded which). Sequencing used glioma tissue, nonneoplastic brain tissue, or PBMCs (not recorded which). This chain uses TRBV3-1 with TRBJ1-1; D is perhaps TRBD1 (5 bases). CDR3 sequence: CASSQDRGKAFF. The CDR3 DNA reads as TGTGCCAGCAGCCAAGATCGGGGCAAAGCTTTCTTT.